The 9 T cell receptor beta chains below come from one sample, sequenced in a study of shared T cell receptors in the human thymus. Using immunoSEQ multiplex PCR, the repertoire was profiled, and TCRdb retains in-frame clones only, with some absent. The sample has hundreds of thousands of clones; around 87% are singletons. These same records also appear under a second study, on human thymus T cells.

The sequenced sample was thymocytes. All receptors derive from a boy younger than two with a congenital heart defect.

The V and J genes are TRBV9 and TRBJ2-2, with 9 positions matching TRBD1. The CDR3 loop spans 20 amino acids. Per germline, CDR1 SGDLS and CDR2 YYNGEE. V lost 0 bases to trimming and J lost 4 bases; unmatched junction nucleotides: 16. The CDR3 DNA reads as TGTGCCAGCAGCGTAGGAGGGACACGACAGGGGGAAGGATTCACCGGGGAGCTGTTTTTT. Amino acid sequence: CASSVGGTRQGEGFTGELFF.

The genes are TRBV14 and TRBJ2-7; 7 bases map to TRBD1. CDR3 length: 20 residues. The junction had 30 bases not matched to a gene; V was cut back by 6 bases and J by 7 bases. CDR1 and CDR2 (germline): SGHDN, FVKESK. The CDR3, as DNA: TGTGCCAGCAGTCACGGTCCGGGACAGACATCCAAGGGTGCTCCCGGGGAGCAGTACTTC. Its protein product is CASSHGPGQTSKGAPGEQYF.

The rearrangement uses TRBV14 and TRBJ2-3; no clear D. V was shortened by 4 bases and J by 4 bases, with 15 bases between the two germline ends. In germline, CDR1 is SGHDN, CDR2 FVKESK. The length of the CDR3 is 15 residues. CDR3 residues: CASSPQEQYSDTQYF. The CDR3 nucleotides read TGTGCCAGCAGCCCCCAGGAACAGTACTCAGATACGCAGTATTTT.

The genes are TRBV6-6 and TRBJ1-2; TRBD1 matches 8 bases. Looked up from germline, CDR1 is MNHNY and CDR2 is SVGAGI (reference sequence). V was pared by 2 bases and J by 6 bases, with 8 bases of the junction left unmatched. The CDR3 has 15 residues. The CDR3 bases are TGTGCCAGCAGTTACGCACAACAGGGGGGGGATGGCTACACCTTC. Protein sequence: CASSYAQQGGDGYTF.

This rearrangement joins TRBV28 to TRBJ1-4; D is unresolved. Trimming pared 6 bases from V and 7 bases from J, leaving 3 bases between. Germline V gene sequence: CDR1 MDHEN, CDR2 SYDVKM. This CDR3 has 10 residues. The CDR3 reads CASSREKLFF. DNA for the CDR3: TGTGCCAGCAGCCGTGAAAAACTGTTTTTT.

The gene calls are TRBV28 and TRBJ2-1, with D possibly matching TRBD1 (6 bases). There are 13 residues in the CDR3. From germline, CDR1 is MDHEN and CDR2 SYDVKM. Trimming shortened V by 6 bases and J by 6 bases, and 12 bases separated the two germline ends. This CDR3 reads CASRVQGINEQFF. CDR3 bases: TGTGCCAGCAGGGTTCAGGGGATCAATGAGCAGTTCTTC. Based on the CDR3 plus reference TRBV28 and TRBJ2-1, the full variable domain is DVKVTQSSRYLVKRTGEKVFLECVQDMDHENMFWYRQDPGLGLRLIYFSYDVKMKEKGDIPEGYSVSREKKERFSLILESASTNQTSMYLCASRVQGINEQFFGPGTRLTVL.

A remark on this clone: The junction shows a germline mismatch at one end, possibly a read error. This same CDR3 is encoded by further DNA sequences in the sample. V is TRBV4-1 and J is TRBJ1-6; D not certain. Germline V gene lookup returns CDR1 MGHRA and CDR2 YSYEKL. The CDR3 is 13 amino acids. CDR3 residues: CATQVHLNSPLHF. CDR3 in DNA: TGCGCCACCCAGGTCCACTTAAATTCCCCCCTCCACTTT.

In its sample, this clone was seen a few times. In nucleotides, the CDR3 is TGTGCCAGCAGCTCACAGGGGAAGATCACTGAAGCTTTCTTT. This translates into CASSSQGKITEAFF. The rearrangement uses TRBV25-1 and TRBJ1-1; 7 bases are a match to TRBD1. Per the germline V gene, CDR1 is MGHDK and CDR2 is SYGVNS. V was pared by 6 bases and J by 4 bases, with 8 bases of the junction left unmatched. The CDR3 has 14 amino acids.

CDR3 sequence (DNA): TGTGCCAGCTCATCGAGGACTAGCGGGGCTAGCACAGATACGCAGTATTTT. Its protein product is CASSSRTSGASTDTQYF. V gene TRBV18 combines with J gene TRBJ2-3, with 12 bases fitting TRBD2. CDR1 and CDR2 (germline): KGHSH, LQKENI. The CDR3 runs to 17 residues. Unmatched junction bases numbered 6, after V lost 5 bases and J lost 0 bases.